This TCR beta chain was identified during a study of blood T cells in healthy people across ages. Germline trimming cut 2 bases from V and 4 bases from J; bases unmatched to any gene: 13. This CDR3 region has 17 residues. Germline lookup yields CDR1 MGHRA and CDR2 YSYEKL. Using a J-beta primer mix together with a sample-barcoded 5' primer, a second PCR was run for roughly 6 to 11 cycles. Every cDNA molecule bore a tag from a template-switch adaptor containing 12 random nucleotides. Each CDR3 protein is one row after TCRdb ran MiXCR on the 5' RACE reads. Found here are some 1,500,000 distinct CDR3 sequences, about 42% of them singletons; the top ten hold over 3.5%.

The sequence was collected from a woman younger than 35 in good health. The chain employs TRBV4-1 and TRBJ2-7, with 8 positions matching TRBD1. Sequences were obtained from blood. The CDR3 DNA is TGCGCCAGCAGCCAACCTCACCCAGGACAGGGTATTTACGAGCAGTACTTC. Translation: CASSQPHPGQGIYEQYF.